The 32 T cell receptor beta chains presented below share a single source sample, sequenced in a study of CXCR3 chemokines and chemotherapy response in bladder cancer. TCRdb ran MiXCR on the PCR reads and lists one entry per CDR3 protein. The data show 8,000 to 10,000 distinct CDR3 sequences, with 23% seen just once and roughly 8.9% held by the top ten. This specimen was taken from a patient whose treatment included neoadjuvant chemotherapy. Source of these receptors: a human donor with bladder cancer that did not respond to neoadjuvant chemotherapy.

This clonotype was seen repeatedly, ten times or more. V and J are TRBV6-1 and TRBJ2-7; 8 nucleotides agree with TRBD1. CDR3 length: 14 amino acids. Germline-derived CDR1 and CDR2 are MNHNS and SASEGT. V lost 5 bases, J lost 11 bases, and 14 bases stayed unmatched. CDR3 residues: CASSIGGQVLSEYF. DNA of the CDR3: TGTGCCAGCAGTATCGGGGGACAGGTCCTCTCGGAGTACTTC.

V and J are TRBV11-2 and TRBJ1-1, with a tentative D call TRBD1 (5 bases). In germline, CDR1 is SGHAT, CDR2 FQNNGV. The CDR3 loop spans 11 amino acids. V lost 2 bases, J lost 10 bases, and 8 bases lay in between. For the CDR3, the DNA is TGTGCCAGCAGCTTAACGGGGGGAGCTTTCTTT. Protein sequence: CASSLTGGAFF.

This clonotype is termed medium-sized. The chain joins TRBV7-2 to TRBJ1-2; D gene ambiguous. Germline V lookup: CDR1 SGHTA, CDR2 FQGNSA. This CDR3 comprises 13 residues. Trimming pared 5 bases from V and 7 bases from J, leaving 14 bases between. In DNA form, the CDR3 reads TGTGCCAGCAGCCCAGGTGCGGGGTTTGGCTACACCTTC. The encoded protein is CASSPGAGFGYTF.

This clonotype qualifies as medium-sized. V usage is TRBV27 and J usage is TRBJ1-1, with TRBD1 matching 7 bases. V was clipped by 3 bases and J by 2 bases; unmatched bases: 3. The CDR3 totals 14 residues. Per the germline V gene, CDR1 is MNHEY and CDR2 is SMNVEV (reference sequence). Here the CDR3 DNA reads TGTGCCAGCAGTTTCTGGGACAGAAACACTGAAGCTTTCTTT. Amino acids: CASSFWDRNTEAFF.

This clonotype was detected many times. The chain has TRBV28 and TRBJ1-5, with D tentatively TRBD1 (5 bases). Germline V gene data show CDR1 as MDHEN and CDR2 as SYDVKM. The CDR3 length is 15 residues. Deletions cut 6 bases from V and 2 bases from J, with 14 bases between. The CDR3, as DNA: TGTGCCAGCAGCTCAGGGATGGCGGGCAATCAGCCCCAGCATTTT. Translation: CASSSGMAGNQPQHF.

This clonotype has ten or more counts. V usage is TRBV4-1 and J usage is TRBJ2-1, with TRBD2 matching 8 bases. J lost 2 bases, V lost 5 bases, and 5 bases had no gene match. From germline, CDR1 is MGHRA and CDR2 YSYEKL. The CDR3 loop spans 15 amino acids. The CDR3: CASSSPAGAYNEQFF. DNA of the CDR3: TGCGCCAGCAGCTCTCCAGCGGGGGCCTACAATGAGCAGTTCTTC.

This clonotype is termed medium-sized. J is TRBJ2-3 and V is TRBV15; TRBD1 matches at 7 bases. CDR1 is LNHNV and CDR2 is YYDKDF in the germline V gene (reference sequence). This CDR3 is 14 amino acids long. V dropped 5 bases and J dropped 3; count of bases not matched to a gene: 5. The CDR3 is CATSLRTGTDTQYF. CDR3 in DNA: TGTGCCACCAGCCTCCGGACAGGAACAGATACGCAGTATTTT. The whole variable domain, filled in from reference TRBV15 and TRBJ2-3, reads DAMVIQNPRYQVTQFGKPVTLSCSQTLNHNVMYWYQQKSSQAPKLLFHYYDKDFNNEADTPDNFQSRRPNTSFCFLDIRSPGLGDTAMYLCATSLRTGTDTQYFGPGTRLTVL.

By frequency in the sample, this clonotype is medium-sized (0.01 to 0.1%). The rearrangement joins TRBV27 to TRBJ2-1; tentatively, D is TRBD1 or TRBD2 (5 bases each). Trimming stripped 1 base from V and 2 bases from J, with 9 bases between. The CDR3 runs to 15 residues. The germline gives CDR1 MNHEY, CDR2 SMNVEV (reference sequence). CDR3 residues: CASSLWGPTYNEQFF. The DNA of the CDR3 is TGTGCCAGCAGTTTATGGGGACCTACCTACAATGAGCAGTTCTTC.

This clonotype has at least ten counts. This chain links TRBV29-1 with TRBJ2-5; no reliable D call. The ends were cut back, 6 bases at V and 0 bases at J, with 11 bases in the middle. CDR1 and CDR2 (germline): SQVTM, ANQGSEA. This CDR3 spans 13 amino acids. CDR3 bases: TGCAGCGTGTCGCCGGGCTACCAAGAGACCCAGTACTTC. It codes for CSVSPGYQETQYF.

This clonotype showed up many times. V usage is TRBV7-2 and J usage is TRBJ1-4; D remains unclear. V lost 7 bases, J lost 4 bases, and 13 bases lay in between. Germline CDR1 and CDR2: SGHTA and FQGNSA. The CDR3 length is 14 residues. For the CDR3, the DNA is TGTGCCAGCACCCTAGGAGGGTATAATGAAAAACTGTTTTTT. Amino acids: CASTLGGYNEKLFF.

This clonotype has ten or more counts. V and J are TRBV2 and TRBJ1-1; D is unclear. CDR1 is SNHLY, CDR2 FYNNEI, per germline. V lost 6 bases to trimming and J lost 0 bases, with 8 bases between them. The CDR3 covers 13 residues. The CDR3 bases are TGTGCCAGCAGCTCCGACGTGAACACTGAAGCTTTCTTT. This encodes CASSSDVNTEAFF.

About this clonotype: One base separates it from a far larger clone, so it is likely a read error. The rearrangement links TRBV20-1 to TRBJ2-1; TRBD2 agrees at 8 bases. With V trimmed by 5 bases and J by 13 bases, 13 bases remained unmatched. The CDR3 is 13 amino acids. Germline CDR1 and CDR2: DFQATT and SNEGSKA (reference sequence). CDR3 nucleotide sequence: TGCAGTGCTCGGGAGGGCCCTGGGAAGACCCAGTTCTTC. It is translated as CSAREGPGKTQFF.

About this clonotype: With only one base between it and a far larger clone, this is likely a read error. This chain uses TRBV27 with TRBJ2-1, with TRBD1 matching over 8 bases. In germline, CDR1 is MNHEY, CDR2 SMNVEV (reference sequence). The CDR3 is 19 residues long. The V gene end was trimmed by 5 bases and the J gene end by 5 bases; junction bases not matched to a gene: 20. This CDR3 is CASSEPESGRGGQDNEQFF. The CDR3 bases are TGTGCCAGCAGTGAGCCCGAGTCTGGAAGAGGGGGACAGGACAATGAGCAGTTCTTC.

This clonotype occurred many times. The genes are TRBV27 and TRBJ2-7; 9 bases fit TRBD2. J lost 2 bases, V lost 6 bases, and 8 bases had no gene match. CDR1 and CDR2 (germline): MNHEY, SMNVEV (reference sequence). The CDR3 is made up of 15 amino acids. The CDR3 here is CASSLEAGGPYEQYF. CDR3 DNA sequence: TGTGCCAGCAGCCTTGAAGCGGGGGGCCCCTACGAGCAGTACTTC.

This clonotype is medium-sized (0.01 to 0.1%). The genes are TRBV6-2 or TRBV6-3 and TRBJ2-2, with D maybe TRBD1 (6 bases). The germline V and J ends were trimmed by 6 bases and 4 bases, with 12 bases remaining between them. The CDR3 runs 14 residues. Germline CDR1 MNHEY, CDR2 SVGEGT. CDR3 region: CASRPGHITGELFF. The CDR3 region has the DNA TGTGCCAGCAGGCCGGGACATATCACCGGGGAGCTGTTTTTT.

This clonotype was seen at least ten times. The V gene is TRBV7-2, the J gene TRBJ2-5, with D maybe TRBD1 (6 bases). The V gene's germline CDR1 is SGHTA and CDR2 FQGNSA. V was shortened by 7 bases and J by 4 bases, with 13 bases between the two germline ends. CDR3 size: 13 residues. DNA of the CDR3: TGTGCCAGCACCCAACAGGGCCCAGAGACCCAGTACTTC. Translation: CASTQQGPETQYF.

By share, this clonotype ranks as medium-sized. The V call is TRBV6-5, the J call TRBJ1-3; 7 bases align to TRBD1. V lost 5 bases and J lost 4; bases outside the gene matches: 11. This CDR3 region has 16 residues. CDR1 and CDR2 (germline): MNHEY, SVGAGI. In nucleotides, the CDR3 is TGTGCCAGCAGTATTGGCTCAGGGGGATCAGGAAACACCATATATTTT. As protein: CASSIGSGGSGNTIYF.

This clonotype was found many times. Sequence at one end of the junction differs from germline and may be a read error. The rearrangement uses TRBV7-9 and TRBJ2-3; TRBD2 matches 12 bases. This CDR3 has 14 amino acids. Per the germline V gene, CDR1 is SEHNR and CDR2 is FQNEAQ (reference sequence). The CDR3 here is CASSLAGGLDTQYF. CDR3 DNA sequence: TGTGCCAGCAGCCTAGCGGGGGGGCTAGATACGCAGTATTTT.

This clonotype was recorded many times. This chain connects TRBV20-1 to TRBJ1-5; maybe TRBD1 (5 bases). Trimming stripped 5 bases from V and 9 bases from J, with 23 bases between. Germline-derived CDR1 and CDR2 are DFQATT and SNEGSKA (reference sequence). This CDR3 is built from 15 residues. Here the CDR3 DNA reads TGCAGTGCTCTCGCTGGGGACGAAATTCCAGGGCCCCAGCATTTT. Protein product: CSALAGDEIPGPQHF.

This clonotype has just a few counts. The gene calls are TRBV28 and TRBJ2-2; no definite D call. The CDR3 is 15 amino acids. Germline V gene lookup returns CDR1 MDHEN and CDR2 SYDVKM. Trimming pared 2 bases from V and 6 bases from J, leaving 13 bases between. CDR3 nucleotides: TGTGCCAGCAGTTTAAGTCCAGGACGAGCCGGGGAGCTGTTTTTT. Translation: CASSLSPGRAGELFF.

This clonotype was counted at least ten times. The genes are TRBV6-5 and TRBJ1-2, with D hard to call. Germline CDR1 and CDR2: MNHEY and SVGAGI. This CDR3 region has 13 residues. V lost 5 bases and J 4 bases, leaving 11 bases between the germline ends. CDR3 DNA sequence: TGTGCCAGCAGTCGTTCACAGTCCTATGGCTACACCTTC. It translates to CASSRSQSYGYTF.

This clonotype was observed a few times. The likely explanation is a read error, given a far larger clone one base away. This chain connects TRBV6-1 to TRBJ2-7; a possible D gene is TRBD2 (5 bases). Germline assignment: CDR1 MNHNS and CDR2 SASEGT. The CDR3 extends over 15 amino acids. Trimming left V 1 base short and J 7 bases short, with 17 bases between. DNA of the CDR3: TGTGCCAGCAGTGAAGGTGTTAGCGAGAACAATGAGCAGTACTTC. It yields the protein CASSEGVSENNEQYF.

This clonotype was seen repeatedly, ten times or more. The J gene is TRBJ1-1, the V gene TRBV5-5; D unresolved. Germline V lookup: CDR1 SGHKS, CDR2 YYEKEE (reference sequence). The length of the CDR3 is 14 residues. Trimming shortened V by 1 base and J by 6 bases, and 13 bases separated the two germline ends. The CDR3 is CASSLSPRLPEAFF. The CDR3 nucleotides read TGTGCCAGCAGCTTGTCGCCTCGGTTACCTGAAGCTTTCTTT.

In this sample, this clonotype turned up many times. The chain links TRBV7-9 to TRBJ2-7; D uncertain. There are 16 residues in the CDR3. Trimming left V 5 bases short and J 1 base short, with 18 bases between. CDR1 is SEHNR, CDR2 FQNEAQ, per germline (reference sequence). The CDR3 region is CASSRSAGTTSYEQYF. CDR3 nucleotide sequence: TGTGCCAGCAGCCGCTCGGCAGGCACCACTTCCTACGAGCAGTACTTC.

This clonotype was counted many times. The chain employs TRBV7-9 and TRBJ2-7; 13 bases map to TRBD2. This CDR3 comprises 15 residues. In germline, CDR1 is SEHNR, CDR2 FQNEAQ (reference sequence). The J segment lost 2 bases and the V segment lost 8 bases, leaving 6 bases of the junction unmatched. CDR3 bases: TGTGCCAGCTCCACAGGGACTAGCGGGGCCTACGAGCAGTACTTC. Translated: CASSTGTSGAYEQYF.

This clonotype occurred once. The chain carries TRBV6-5 and TRBJ2-7; D is unresolved. V was trimmed by 4 bases and J by 0 bases, leaving 7 bases between them. The germline gives CDR1 MNHEY, CDR2 SVGAGI. The length of the CDR3 is 13 residues. CDR3 sequence (DNA): TGTGCCAGCAGTTCGATAAGCTCCTACGAGCAGTACTTC. Amino acid sequence: CASSSISSYEQYF.

The chain employs TRBV19 and TRBJ2-3, with 10 nucleotides matching TRBD2. CDR3 length: 18 amino acids. V lost 5 bases and J lost 1; bases outside the gene matches: 12. Germline lookup yields CDR1 LNHDA and CDR2 SQIVND (reference sequence). The CDR3 loop is CASSPLGLAGARTDTQYF. As DNA, the CDR3 is TGTGCCAGTAGTCCCCTAGGGCTAGCGGGGGCGCGCACAGATACGCAGTATTTT. The full variable domain, in which reference TRBV19 and TRBJ2-3 provide the parts outside the CDR3, is DGGITQSPKYLFRKEGQNVTLSCEQNLNHDAMYWYRQDPGQGLRLIYYSQIVNDFQKGDIAEGYSVSREKKESFPLTVTSAQKNPTAFYLCASSPLGLAGARTDTQYFGPGTRLTVL.

This clonotype was detected ten times or more. The chain links TRBV7-2 to TRBJ2-5, with TRBD2 identical over 10 bases. J gave up 7 bases and V 3 bases, and 8 bases lay outside the gene matches. CDR3 length: 15 residues. Germline V lookup: CDR1 SGHTA, CDR2 FQGNSA. DNA for the CDR3: TGTGCCAGCAGCTTTGGTAGCGGGGGGTTGGGGACCCAGTACTTC. Its translation is CASSFGSGGLGTQYF.

This clonotype is medium-sized by share. The rearrangement links TRBV13 to TRBJ2-1; D may match TRBD1 or TRBD2 (6 bases each). The germline V and J ends were trimmed by 1 base and 6 bases, with 13 bases remaining between them. The CDR3 has 15 residues. Germline V gene lookup returns CDR1 PRHDT and CDR2 FYEKMQ (reference sequence). The CDR3 reads CASSLEGEVRNEQFF. The CDR3 bases are TGTGCCAGCAGCTTAGAGGGGGAGGTCCGCAATGAGCAGTTCTTC. Complete variable domain (other parts from reference TRBV13 and TRBJ2-1): AAGVIQSPRHLIKEKRETATLKCYPIPRHDTVYWYQQGPGQDPQFLISFYEKMQSDKGSIPDRFSAQQFSDYHSELNMSSLELGDSALYFCASSLEGEVRNEQFFGPGTRLTVL.

This clonotype counts as medium-sized (0.01 to 0.1%). The chain has TRBV19 and TRBJ1-2; D is perhaps TRBD1 (5 bases). Looked up from germline, CDR1 is LNHDA and CDR2 is SQIVND (reference sequence). The CDR3 totals 14 residues. V lost 6 bases and J lost 6, with 17 bases in between. CDR3 sequence reads: CASRLRGGENGYTF. The CDR3 nucleotides read TGTGCCAGTAGGCTCCGAGGAGGGGAGAATGGCTACACCTTC.

In this sample, this clonotype turned up many times. At one of its ends the junction is not consistent with the germline gene, which may arise from a read error. The genes are TRBV29-1 and TRBJ1-1; a possible D gene is TRBD1 (5 bases). Germline loops: CDR1 SQVTM, CDR2 ANQGSEA. CDR3 length equals 11 residues. CDR3 protein: CSVEKLGLLGF. For the CDR3, the DNA is TGCAGCGTTGAGAAATTGGGGCTATTAGGATTT. Variable domain in full (rest from reference TRBV29-1 and TRBJ1-1): SAVISQKPSRDICQRGTSLTIQCQVDSQVTMMFWYRQQPGQSLTLIATANQGSEATYESGFVIDKFPISRPNLTFSTLTVSNMSPEDSSIYLCSVEKLGLLGFGQGTRLTVV.

The table lists this clonotype with many counts. The chain couples TRBV12-3 or TRBV12-4 to TRBJ2-1; 9 positions agree with TRBD1. V shed 5 bases, J shed 10 bases, and the junction held 9 bases outside the gene matches. The CDR3 runs 14 residues. The DNA for the CDR3 is TGTGCCAGCAGTCCGTGGGACAGGGCGGGGGAGCAGTTCTTC. Its protein is CASSPWDRAGEQFF.